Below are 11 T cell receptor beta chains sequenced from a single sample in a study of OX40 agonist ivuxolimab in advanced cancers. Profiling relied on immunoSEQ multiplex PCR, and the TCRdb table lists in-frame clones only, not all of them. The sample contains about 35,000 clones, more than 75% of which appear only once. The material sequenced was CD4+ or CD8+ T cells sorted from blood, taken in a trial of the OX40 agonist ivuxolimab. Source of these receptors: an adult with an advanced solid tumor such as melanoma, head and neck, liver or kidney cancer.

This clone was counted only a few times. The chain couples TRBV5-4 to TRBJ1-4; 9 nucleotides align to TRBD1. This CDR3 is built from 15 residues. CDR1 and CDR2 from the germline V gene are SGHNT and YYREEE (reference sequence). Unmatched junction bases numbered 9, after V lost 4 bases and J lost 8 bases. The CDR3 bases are TGTGCCAGCAGCCAAACAGGGGGCGCGGGGGAAAAACTGTTTTTT. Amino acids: CASSQTGGAGEKLFF.

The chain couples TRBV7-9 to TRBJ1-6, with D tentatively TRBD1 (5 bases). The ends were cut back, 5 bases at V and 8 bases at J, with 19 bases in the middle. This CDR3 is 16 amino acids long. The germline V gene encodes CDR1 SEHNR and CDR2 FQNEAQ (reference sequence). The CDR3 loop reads CASSQDPGRIDSPLHF. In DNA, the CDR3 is TGTGCCAGCAGCCAAGATCCGGGACGGATTGATTCACCCCTCCACTTT.

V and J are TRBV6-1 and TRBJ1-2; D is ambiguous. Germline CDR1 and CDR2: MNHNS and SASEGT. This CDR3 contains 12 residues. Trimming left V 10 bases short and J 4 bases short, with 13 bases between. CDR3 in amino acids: CATSNRGYGYTF. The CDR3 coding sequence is TGTGCCACTTCAAACCGCGGCTATGGCTACACCTTC.

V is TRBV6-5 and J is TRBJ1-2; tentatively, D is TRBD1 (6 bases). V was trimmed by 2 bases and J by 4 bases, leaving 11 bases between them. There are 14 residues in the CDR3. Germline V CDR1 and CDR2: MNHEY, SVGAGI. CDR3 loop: CASSYGGGGYGYTF. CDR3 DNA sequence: TGTGCCAGCAGTTACGGGGGGGGCGGCTATGGCTACACCTTC.

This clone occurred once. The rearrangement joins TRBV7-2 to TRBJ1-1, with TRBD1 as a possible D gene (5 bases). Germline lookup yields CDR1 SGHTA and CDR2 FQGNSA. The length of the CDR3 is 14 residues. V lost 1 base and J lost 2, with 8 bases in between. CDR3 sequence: CASSLGGVNTEAFF. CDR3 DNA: TGTGCCAGCAGCTTAGGGGGGGTCAACACTGAAGCTTTCTTT.

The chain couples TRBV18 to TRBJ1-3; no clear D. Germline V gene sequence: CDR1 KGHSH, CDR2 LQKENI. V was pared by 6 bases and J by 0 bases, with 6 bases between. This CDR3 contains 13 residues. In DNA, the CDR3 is TGTGCCAGCTCCGGCGGCTCTGGAAACACCATATATTTT. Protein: CASSGGSGNTIYF.

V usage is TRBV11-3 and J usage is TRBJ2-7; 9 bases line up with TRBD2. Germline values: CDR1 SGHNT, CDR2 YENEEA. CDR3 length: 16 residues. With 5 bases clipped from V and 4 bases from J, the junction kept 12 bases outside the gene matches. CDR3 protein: CASSPTGGSGGYEQYF. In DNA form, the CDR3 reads TGTGCCAGCAGCCCGACAGGAGGTAGCGGGGGATACGAGCAGTACTTC.

The CDR3 DNA follows: TGCAGCGTCCTGACAGGGGCGAGAGAAGCTTTCTTT. This sequence encodes CSVLTGAREAFF. This rearrangement joins TRBV29-1 to TRBJ1-1; TRBD1 aligns across 8 bases. With 6 bases clipped from V and 8 bases from J, the junction kept 8 bases outside the gene matches. CDR1 SQVTM and CDR2 ANQGSEA come from the germline V gene. The CDR3 has 12 amino acids.

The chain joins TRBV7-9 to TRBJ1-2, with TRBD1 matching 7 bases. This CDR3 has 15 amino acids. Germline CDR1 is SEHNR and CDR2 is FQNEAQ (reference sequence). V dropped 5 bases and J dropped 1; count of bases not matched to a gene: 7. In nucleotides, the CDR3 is TGTGCCAGCAGCATCTTCCGGGACAGTAACTATGGCTACACCTTC. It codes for CASSIFRDSNYGYTF.

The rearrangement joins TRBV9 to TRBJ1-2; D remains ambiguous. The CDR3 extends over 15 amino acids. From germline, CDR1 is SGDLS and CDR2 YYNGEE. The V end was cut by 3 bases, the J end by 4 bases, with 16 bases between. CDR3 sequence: CASSEYAGGSYGYTF. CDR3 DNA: TGTGCCAGCAGCGAGTACGCCGGTGGGAGCTATGGCTACACCTTC.

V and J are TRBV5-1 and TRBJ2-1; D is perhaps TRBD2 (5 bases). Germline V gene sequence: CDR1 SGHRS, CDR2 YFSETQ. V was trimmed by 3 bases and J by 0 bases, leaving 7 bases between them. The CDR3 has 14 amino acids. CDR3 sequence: CASSSGNSYNEQFF. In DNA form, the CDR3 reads TGCGCCAGCAGCTCGGGGAACTCCTACAATGAGCAGTTCTTC.